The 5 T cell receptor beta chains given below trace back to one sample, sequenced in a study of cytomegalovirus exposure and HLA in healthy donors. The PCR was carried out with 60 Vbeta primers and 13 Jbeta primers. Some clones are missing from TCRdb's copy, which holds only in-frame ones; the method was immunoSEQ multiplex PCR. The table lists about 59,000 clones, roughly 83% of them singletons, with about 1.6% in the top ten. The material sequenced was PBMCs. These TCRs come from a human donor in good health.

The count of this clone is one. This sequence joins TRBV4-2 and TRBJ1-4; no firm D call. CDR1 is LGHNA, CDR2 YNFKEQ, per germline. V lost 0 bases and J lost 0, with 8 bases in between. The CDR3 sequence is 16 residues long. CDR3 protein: CASSQDPEATNEKLFF. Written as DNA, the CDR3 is TGTGCCAGCAGCCAAGATCCCGAGGCAACTAATGAAAAACTGTTTTTT.

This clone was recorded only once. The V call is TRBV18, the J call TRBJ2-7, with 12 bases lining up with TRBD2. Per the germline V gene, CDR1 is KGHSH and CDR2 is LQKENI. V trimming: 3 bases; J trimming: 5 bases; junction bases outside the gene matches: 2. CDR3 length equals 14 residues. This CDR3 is CASSPTSGSNEQYF. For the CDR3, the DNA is TGTGCCAGCTCACCGACTAGCGGGAGCAACGAGCAGTACTTC.

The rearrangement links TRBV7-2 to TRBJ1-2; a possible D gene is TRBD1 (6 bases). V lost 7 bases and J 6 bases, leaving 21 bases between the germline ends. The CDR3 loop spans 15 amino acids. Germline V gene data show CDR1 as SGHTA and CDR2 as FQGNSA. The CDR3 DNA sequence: TGTGCCAGCACCCCCAACGGGGGGGCTTTTGATGGCTACACCTTC. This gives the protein CASTPNGGAFDGYTF.

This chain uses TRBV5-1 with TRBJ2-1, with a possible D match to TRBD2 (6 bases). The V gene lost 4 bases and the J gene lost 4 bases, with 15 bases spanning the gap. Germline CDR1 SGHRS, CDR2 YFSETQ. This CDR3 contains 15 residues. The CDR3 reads CASSPTIAAYNEQFF. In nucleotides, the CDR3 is TGCGCCAGCAGCCCAACGATAGCGGCTTACAATGAGCAGTTCTTC.

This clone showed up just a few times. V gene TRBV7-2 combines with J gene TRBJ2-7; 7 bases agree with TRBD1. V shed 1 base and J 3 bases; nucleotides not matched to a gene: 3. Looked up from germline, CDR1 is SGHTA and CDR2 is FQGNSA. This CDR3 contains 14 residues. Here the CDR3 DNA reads TGTGCCAGCAGCTTAGTGGGGGACAGCTACGAGCAGTACTTC. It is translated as CASSLVGDSYEQYF.